This T cell receptor beta chain was obtained from a study of blood T cell repertoires in COVID-19. At the level of the study: The study drew acute and convalescent COVID-19 samples from the United States, Italy and Spain. Sources were T cells, B-cell-depleted T cells, or PBMCs; the material itself was cDNA or gDNA.

Per the authors' pipeline: Reference gene primer amplification in the assay estimated nucleated cell counts. Clones were sequenced by immunoSEQ multiplex PCR, and TCRdb holds only the in-frame ones, with some missing. Clone size and the V and J calls come from that table; the DNA yielded D and trimming. Among 200,000 to 300,000 clones listed, nearly 90% were seen once. Looked up from germline, CDR1 is MNHEY and CDR2 is SMNVEV (reference sequence). The CDR3 runs 13 residues. The V segment lost 3 bases and the J segment 6 bases; nucleotides outside the gene matches: 1. This receptor was obtained from a human donor in a cohort sampled during active COVID-19. The chain links TRBV27 to TRBJ2-7, with TRBD2 matching over 11 bases. The sequenced sample was peripheral blood. CDR3 bases: TGTGCCAGCAGTTTCACTAGCGGGGGCGAGCAGTACTTC. This translates into CASSFTSGGEQYF.